Below, 24 T cell receptor beta chains from the same sample are listed, as sequenced in a study of cytomegalovirus exposure and HLA in healthy donors. It was with 60 Vbeta and 13 Jbeta primers that the PCR ran. Profiling relied on immunoSEQ multiplex PCR, and the TCRdb table lists in-frame clones only, not all of them. The sample includes tens of thousands of clones, 60% to 80% of them seen just once. The specimen was PBMCs. The receptor source for this set is a woman between 40 and 55 years old in good health and CMV-seropositive.

The rearrangement links TRBV5-4 to TRBJ1-3, with D unclear. The CDR3 length is 15 residues. Per the germline V gene, CDR1 is SGHNT and CDR2 is YYREEE (reference sequence). V was trimmed by 0 bases and J by 0 bases, leaving 7 bases between them. The CDR3 region is CASSLDVSSGNTIYF. The DNA for the CDR3 is TGTGCCAGCAGCTTGGATGTCTCCTCTGGAAACACCATATATTTT.

This sequence joins TRBV5-1 and TRBJ2-5; 7 bases align to TRBD1. Germline CDR1 SGHRS, CDR2 YFSETQ. This CDR3 spans 14 amino acids. V shed 2 bases, J shed 5 bases, and the junction held 6 bases outside the gene matches. The CDR3 reads CASSFRGSPETQYF. CDR3 DNA: TGCGCCAGCAGCTTCAGGGGGAGTCCGGAGACCCAGTACTTC.

This chain links TRBV2 with TRBJ2-4, with D unclear. CDR1 SNHLY and CDR2 FYNNEI come from the germline V gene. CDR3 length: 12 residues. V was cut by 5 bases and J by 7 bases, with 9 bases left in between. CDR3 protein: CASSSLRNIQYF. In nucleotides, the CDR3 is TGTGCCAGCAGTTCGTTACGGAACATTCAGTACTTC.

The chain joins TRBV30 to TRBJ1-2; 8 bases are a match to TRBD1. The CDR3 extends over 14 amino acids. The germline gives CDR1 GTSNPN, CDR2 SVGIG (reference sequence). The V and J ends lost 0 bases and 4 bases, in that order; junction bases with no gene match: 4. The CDR3 loop is CAWSVWTGSYGYTF. The CDR3 DNA follows: TGTGCCTGGAGTGTATGGACAGGGTCCTATGGCTACACCTTC.

The chain couples TRBV29-1 to TRBJ2-2, with a weak D call TRBD2 (5 bases). Germline V lookup: CDR1 SQVTM, CDR2 ANQGSEA. The CDR3 is made up of 14 amino acids. V lost 6 bases and J lost 4, with 15 bases in between. CDR3 loop: CSVDSGTGTGELFF. The CDR3 region has the DNA TGCAGCGTGGACTCCGGAACCGGCACCGGGGAGCTGTTTTTT.

The genes are TRBV10-3 and TRBJ2-7, with TRBD1 matching over 7 bases. The germline V gene has CDR1 ENHRY and CDR2 SYGVKD. The CDR3 length is 12 residues. Trimming at V came to 6 bases and at J to 6 bases, leaving 5 bases not matched to a gene. CDR3 sequence (DNA): TGTGCCATCAGCTTGACAGGGCTCGAGCAGTACTTC. Amino acid sequence: CAISLTGLEQYF.

V usage is TRBV7-2 and J usage is TRBJ1-2; D is undetermined. This CDR3 has 13 amino acids. Looked up from germline, CDR1 is SGHTA and CDR2 is FQGNSA. Between the trimmed V and J ends, which lost 3 bases and 2 bases, there was a span of 7 bases. The chain's CDR3 is CASSFGRNYGYTF. The CDR3, as DNA: TGTGCCAGCAGCTTTGGGAGGAACTATGGCTACACCTTC.

In nucleotides, the CDR3 is TGTGCCAGCAGCCACAGGGGGGGCCTCCCAACTGGGGCCAACGTCCTGACTTTC. Its translation: CASSHRGGLPTGANVLTF. The chain links TRBV7-8 to TRBJ2-6; D may be TRBD1 (8 bases). Trimming shortened V by 5 bases and J by 2 bases, and 19 bases separated the two germline ends. Germline CDR1 reads SGHVS; CDR2 reads FQNEAQ. The CDR3 contains 18 residues.

This clone was picked up one time. The rearrangement uses TRBV7-2 and TRBJ2-7, with 8 bases that match TRBD2. Germline loops: CDR1 SGHTA, CDR2 FQGNSA. Trimming removed 5 bases from V and 2 bases from J; junction bases left unmatched: 5. The CDR3 spans 14 residues. Here the CDR3 DNA reads TGTGCCAGCAGCGCGGGGGGAACCACCTACGAGCAGTACTTC. Amino acids: CASSAGGTTYEQYF.

This rearrangement joins TRBV4-1 to TRBJ1-1, with TRBD1 matching over 7 bases. Unmatched junction bases numbered 7, after V lost 2 bases and J lost 7 bases. Germline lookup yields CDR1 MGHRA and CDR2 YSYEKL. This CDR3 is built from 14 residues. The CDR3 bases are TGCGCCAGCAGCCAAAAGACAGGGTCCAGTGAAGCTTTCTTT. It yields the protein CASSQKTGSSEAFF.

In nucleotides, the CDR3 is TGTGCCAGCGAAGAGACTTTATTCTCTGGAAACACCATATATTTT. It encodes CASEETLFSGNTIYF. The rearrangement joins TRBV2 to TRBJ1-3; no definite D call. Germline V lookup: CDR1 SNHLY, CDR2 FYNNEI. The CDR3 covers 15 residues. V was trimmed by 8 bases and J by 0 bases, leaving 14 bases between them. The variable domain in full, completed from reference TRBV2 and TRBJ1-3, reads EPEVTQTPSHQVTQMGQEVILRCVPISNHLYFYWYRQILGQKVEFLVSFYNNEISEKSEIFDDQFSVERPDGSNFTLKIRSTKLEDSAMYFCASEETLFSGNTIYFGEGSWLTVV.

This clone occurred a few times. In DNA, the CDR3 is TGTGCCACCAGCGGGGGCCAGATCTATGGCTACACCTTC. Translated: CATSGGQIYGYTF. The chain employs TRBV15 and TRBJ1-2; a weak D match, TRBD1 (6 bases). The germline V and J ends were trimmed by 5 bases and 4 bases, with 11 bases remaining between them. There are 13 residues in the CDR3. Germline values: CDR1 LNHNV, CDR2 YYDKDF (reference sequence).

The chain combines TRBV6-1 with TRBJ2-5; 8 positions match TRBD2. In germline, CDR1 is MNHNS, CDR2 SASEGT. Germline trimming cut 6 bases from V and 5 bases from J; bases unmatched to any gene: 8. The CDR3 sequence is 14 residues long. CDR3 region: CASRPGLGAETQYF. The CDR3 DNA follows: TGTGCCAGCAGACCGGGACTAGGGGCCGAGACCCAGTACTTC.

This chain links TRBV7-9 with TRBJ2-2; D ambiguous. Per the germline V gene, CDR1 is SEHNR and CDR2 is FQNEAQ (reference sequence). V lost 7 bases to trimming and J lost 0 bases, with 6 bases between them. The CDR3 runs to 13 residues. The CDR3 loop is CASKFANTGELFF. In DNA, the CDR3 is TGTGCCAGCAAATTCGCGAACACCGGGGAGCTGTTTTTT.

The DNA of the CDR3 is TGTGCCTGGGGCGGGGCCTACGAGCAGTACTTC. As protein: CAWGGAYEQYF. V usage is TRBV30 and J usage is TRBJ2-7; perhaps TRBD2 as D (6 bases). The CDR3 is 11 amino acids. Germline lookup yields CDR1 GTSNPN and CDR2 SVGIG (reference sequence). V lost 5 bases to trimming and J lost 2 bases, with 7 bases between them.

The table lists this clone with a few counts. This chain's CDR3 is CASSVGAGDSNQPQHF. The CDR3 DNA sequence: TGTGCCAGCAGCGTAGGGGCAGGGGATAGCAATCAGCCCCAGCATTTT. The J gene is TRBJ1-5, the V gene TRBV9; a possible D gene is TRBD1 (6 bases). Germline values: CDR1 SGDLS, CDR2 YYNGEE. Trimming pared 0 bases from V and 0 bases from J, leaving 10 bases between. The CDR3 has 16 residues.

The rearrangement links TRBV6-5 to TRBJ1-2, with 7 nucleotides matching TRBD1. The CDR3 has 13 residues. Looked up from germline, CDR1 is MNHEY and CDR2 is SVGAGI. The V segment lost 5 bases and the J segment 11 bases; nucleotides outside the gene matches: 11. This chain's CDR3 is CASSSRQGLGYTF. CDR3 nucleotide sequence: TGTGCCAGCAGTAGCCGACAGGGATTAGGGTACACCTTC.

The gene calls are TRBV30 and TRBJ1-2; D is undetermined. CDR3 length equals 13 residues. V lost 3 bases, J lost 2 bases, and 10 bases lay in between. CDR1 and CDR2 (germline): GTSNPN, SVGIG (reference sequence). The CDR3 coding sequence is TGTGCCTGGAGAAGTAAACGGAACTATGGCTACACCTTC. Amino acids: CAWRSKRNYGYTF.

This sequence joins TRBV7-8 and TRBJ2-7; 8 bases are a match to TRBD1. The CDR3 spans 13 residues. V shed 8 bases and J 0 bases; nucleotides not matched to a gene: 3. The germline V gene has CDR1 SGHVS and CDR2 FQNEAQ. DNA for the CDR3: TGTGCCAGCGGGGACAGGACCTCCTACGAGCAGTACTTC. Translating gives CASGDRTSYEQYF. Together with reference TRBV7-8 and TRBJ2-7, the CDR3 gives the full variable domain: GAGVSQSPRYKVAKRGQDVALRCDPISGHVSLFWYQQALGQGPEFLTYFQNEAQLDKSGLPSDRFFAERPEGSVSTLKIQRTQQEDSAVYLCASGDRTSYEQYFGPGTRLTVT.

The rearrangement links TRBV5-4 to TRBJ2-1; a possible D gene is TRBD2 (5 bases). Germline-derived CDR1 and CDR2 are SGHNT and YYREEE (reference sequence). V gave up 3 bases and J gave up 10 bases, with 11 bases separating them. CDR3 size: 12 residues. The CDR3 coding sequence is TGTGCCAGCAGCTCAGAGGGTCAGGAGCAGTTCTTC. Its translation is CASSSEGQEQFF.

The rearrangement links TRBV5-4 to TRBJ1-1, with 9 bases that match TRBD1. The V and J ends lost 2 bases and 10 bases, in that order; junction bases with no gene match: 9. The V gene's germline CDR1 is SGHNT and CDR2 YYREEE (reference sequence). The length of the CDR3 is 14 residues. This CDR3 reads CASSFFRDREAAFF. The CDR3 region has the DNA TGTGCCAGCAGCTTTTTCCGGGACAGGGAAGCAGCTTTCTTT.

CDR3 amino acids: CASSFGQGPNQPQHF. The CDR3, as DNA: TGTGCCAGCAGCTTCGGACAGGGGCCCAATCAGCCCCAGCATTTT. The rearrangement links TRBV5-4 to TRBJ1-5; TRBD1 matches at 9 bases. This CDR3 comprises 15 residues. From germline, CDR1 is SGHNT and CDR2 YYREEE (reference sequence). V was clipped by 2 bases and J by 3 bases; unmatched bases: 3.

The genes are TRBV19 and TRBJ1-4; D gene ambiguous. Deletions cut 4 bases from V and 5 bases from J, with 8 bases between. CDR1 LNHDA and CDR2 SQIVND come from the germline V gene (reference sequence). The CDR3 has 13 residues. The CDR3 region has the DNA TGTGCCAGTAGTAAGGGAGAAAATGAAAAACTGTTTTTT. Protein: CASSKGENEKLFF. The entire variable domain, with the rest obtained from reference TRBV19 and TRBJ1-4, is as follows: DGGITQSPKYLFRKEGQNVTLSCEQNLNHDAMYWYRQDPGQGLRLIYYSQIVNDFQKGDIAEGYSVSREKKESFPLTVTSAQKNPTAFYLCASSKGENEKLFFGSGTQLSVL.

The chain links TRBV5-5 to TRBJ2-5, with TRBD1 as a possible D gene (5 bases). This CDR3 region has 14 residues. Trimming pared 3 bases from V and 2 bases from J, leaving 11 bases between. The V gene's germline CDR1 is SGHKS and CDR2 YYEKEE (reference sequence). DNA of the CDR3: TGTGCCAGCAGCTCACTCACAGGACAAGAGACCCAGTACTTC. This translates into CASSSLTGQETQYF.